A selection of T cell receptor beta chains follows, all from one sample in a study of shared T cell receptors in the human thymus. Profiling relied on immunoSEQ multiplex PCR, and the TCRdb table lists in-frame clones only, not all of them. Of hundreds of thousands of clones listed, approximately 80% were seen once; the top ten hold more than 0.01%. The same specimen was also included in a second study, on human thymus T cells.

Material for sequencing was thymocytes. These receptors were taken from a boy under three years old with a congenital heart defect. Each CDR3 is given with its conserved first and last residue. The D gene is left open where the match is weak. Clone size is stated in some rows and not others, as once, few, many or a class when expanded.

CDR3nt: TGTGCCAGCAGCCAGCGCGTAGAGGAATTAGCGGGACTACGTTACGAGCAGTACTTC
CDR3aa: CASSQRVEELAGLRYEQYF
v_gene: TRBV4-2
d_gene: TRBD2
abundance: NA
j_gene: TRBJ2-7

CDR3nt: TGTGCCATCAGTGAGTCGAAACCGTCGGGTAATGCCAAAAACATTCAGTACTTC
CDR3aa: CAISESKPSGNAKNIQYF
v_gene: TRBV10-3
d_gene: NA
abundance: NA
j_gene: TRBJ2-4

CDR3nt: TGTGCCAGCAGCACAAGACAGGTGGTTAACACTGAAGCTTTCTTT
CDR3aa: CASSTRQVVNTEAFF
v_gene: TRBV7-9
d_gene: NA
abundance: NA
j_gene: TRBJ1-1

CDR3nt: TGCGCCAGCAGCTTGGCCCCTAGCGGGAGTGATGAGCAGTTCTTC
CDR3aa: CASSLAPSGSDEQFF
v_gene: TRBV5-1
d_gene: TRBD2
abundance: once
j_gene: TRBJ2-1

CDR3nt: TGTGCCAGCGATCGAGGAGGCGGTGTCAATGGCTACGAGCAGTACTTC
CDR3aa: CASDRGGGVNGYEQYF
v_gene: TRBV25-1
d_gene: NA
abundance: NA
j_gene: TRBJ2-7

CDR3nt: TGTGCCTGGATTTGCCCTGTGGGTTCAGGCGGGACTAGCGGGAGGGCCCCGAACACCGGGGAGCTGTTTTTT
CDR3aa: CAWICPVGSGGTSGRAPNTGELFF
v_gene: TRBV30
d_gene: TRBD2
abundance: NA
j_gene: TRBJ2-2

CDR3nt: TGCGCCAGCAGCCAATCGGGGGAGGCGGGACAGGGGGTGAATGAGCAGTTCTTC
CDR3aa: CASSQSGEAGQGVNEQFF
v_gene: TRBV4-1
d_gene: TRBD1
abundance: NA
j_gene: TRBJ2-1

CDR3nt: TGTGCCAGCAGTTTCGGAGGGCATGGCTACACCTTC
CDR3aa: CASSFGGHGYTF
v_gene: TRBV28
d_gene: NA
abundance: NA
j_gene: TRBJ1-2

CDR3nt: TGCGCCAGCAGCTCCGGACTAGCGCCGAACACCGGGGAGCTGTTTTTT
CDR3aa: CASSSGLAPNTGELFF
v_gene: TRBV5-1
d_gene: TRBD2
abundance: NA
j_gene: TRBJ2-2

CDR3nt: TGTGCCAGCAGCATCTGGACTAGCGGGAGTAGTTGGGGGGGTAATGAGCAGTTCTTC
CDR3aa: CASSIWTSGSSWGGNEQFF
v_gene: TRBV5-4
d_gene: TRBD2
abundance: NA
j_gene: TRBJ2-1

CDR3nt: TGCGCCAGCAGCTTAACCGCGGGGCTAGCGGGAGGCCCCAGAACCGGGGAGCTGTTTTTT
CDR3aa: CASSLTAGLAGGPRTGELFF
v_gene: TRBV5-1
d_gene: TRBD2
abundance: NA
j_gene: TRBJ2-2

CDR3nt: TGTGCCAGCACTCCCCCCCAGCAGGGCCCCTATGGCTACACCTTC
CDR3aa: CASTPPQQGPYGYTF
v_gene: TRBV28
d_gene: NA
abundance: NA
j_gene: TRBJ1-2

CDR3nt: TGTGCCAGCAGTTTTTGGGTGTGGGCAGGGGGCACAGATACGCAGTATTTT
CDR3aa: CASSFWVWAGGTDTQYF
v_gene: TRBV27
d_gene: NA
abundance: NA
j_gene: TRBJ2-3

CDR3nt: TGTGCCACCAGCAGAGGCCATCCTAGCCCCCACGAGCAGTACTTC
CDR3aa: CATSRGHPSPHEQYF
v_gene: TRBV15
d_gene: NA
abundance: NA
j_gene: TRBJ2-7

CDR3nt: TGTGCCAGCAGCCAAGAGGAGCAGGGGTCTGGCGAGCAGTACTTC
CDR3aa: CASSQEEQGSGEQYF
v_gene: TRBV14
d_gene: NA
abundance: NA
j_gene: TRBJ2-7

CDR3nt: TGTGCCAGCAGCGACCTCCCGACTAGCGGATACGAGCAGTACTTC
CDR3aa: CASSDLPTSGYEQYF
v_gene: TRBV7-6
d_gene: TRBD2
abundance: NA
j_gene: TRBJ2-7

CDR3nt: TGTGCCAGCAGCTCCCGCAGGGATTCCTACGAGCAGTACTTC
CDR3aa: CASSSRRDSYEQYF
v_gene: TRBV11-2
d_gene: NA
abundance: NA
j_gene: TRBJ2-7

CDR3nt: TGTGCCAGCAGCTTAGCCGGGGGAAGGAGTGGCTACACCTTC
CDR3aa: CASSLAGGRSGYTF
v_gene: TRBV7-8
d_gene: NA
abundance: NA
j_gene: TRBJ1-2

CDR3nt: TGTGCCAGCAGTTTGGACAGGGGGCGCCTGAAGAGCAATCAGCCCCAGCATTTT
CDR3aa: CASSLDRGRLKSNQPQHF
v_gene: TRBV28
d_gene: TRBD1
abundance: NA
j_gene: TRBJ1-5

CDR3nt: TGTGCCACCAGCCGGACCGGGGAGCTGTTTTTT
CDR3aa: CATSRTGELFF
v_gene: TRBV15
d_gene: NA
abundance: NA
j_gene: TRBJ2-2

CDR3nt: TGTGCCAGCAGCTTAACCACAGGAAGATGGCAAGAGACCCAGTACTTC
CDR3aa: CASSLTTGRWQETQYF
v_gene: TRBV7-2
d_gene: NA
abundance: NA
j_gene: TRBJ2-5

CDR3nt: TGTGCCAGCTACCCCCCCCGGAGCGTCCCGATCATATACAATGAGCAGTTCTTC
CDR3aa: CASYPPRSVPIIYNEQFF
v_gene: TRBV2
d_gene: NA
abundance: NA
j_gene: TRBJ2-1

CDR3nt: TGCGCCAGCAGCCCACGGAGATACAATGAGCAGTTCTTC
CDR3aa: CASSPRRYNEQFF
v_gene: TRBV4-1
d_gene: NA
abundance: NA
j_gene: TRBJ2-1

CDR3nt: TGTGCCAGCAGTGAGACGAGAGGTGGTTTTACAGATACGCAGTATTTT
CDR3aa: CASSETRGGFTDTQYF
v_gene: TRBV6-1
d_gene: NA
abundance: NA
j_gene: TRBJ2-3

CDR3nt: TGTGCCAGCAGCCAAGACCCTCCGGGACTAGCCTACTCCAACTACGAGCAGTACTTC
CDR3aa: CASSQDPPGLAYSNYEQYF
v_gene: TRBV4-2
d_gene: TRBD2
abundance: NA
j_gene: TRBJ2-7

CDR3nt: TGCGCCAGCAGCCAGGATAGAGGGACAGATAAGGGAAACACCATATATTTT
CDR3aa: CASSQDRGTDKGNTIYF
v_gene: TRBV4-3
d_gene: TRBD1
abundance: NA
j_gene: TRBJ1-3

CDR3nt: TGTGCCAGCAGCTTACCTCCGAACTTGAACACTGAAGCTTTCTTT
CDR3aa: CASSLPPNLNTEAFF
v_gene: TRBV13
d_gene: NA
abundance: NA
j_gene: TRBJ1-1

CDR3nt: TGCAGCGTTGAAACTCCGGGAGATTACGAAGCTTTCTTT
CDR3aa: CSVETPGDYEAFF
v_gene: TRBV29-1
d_gene: NA
abundance: NA
j_gene: TRBJ1-1

CDR3nt: TGTGCCAGTAGTATATACAGGGGAAACTCTGGAAACACCATATATTTT
CDR3aa: CASSIYRGNSGNTIYF
v_gene: TRBV19
d_gene: TRBD1
abundance: NA
j_gene: TRBJ1-3

CDR3nt: TGTGCCAGCAGCTTGAGAGACTACGAGCAGTACTTC
CDR3aa: CASSLRDYEQYF
v_gene: TRBV11-2
d_gene: NA
abundance: once
j_gene: TRBJ2-7

CDR3nt: TGTGCCAGCAGCCCCCCGACAGGGAAAGTCCCCAATGAGCAGTTCTTC
CDR3aa: CASSPPTGKVPNEQFF
v_gene: TRBV7-3
d_gene: TRBD1
abundance: NA
j_gene: TRBJ2-1

CDR3nt: TGTGCTAGTGGTTCCCGACAGGAGGCGGCTTTCTTT
CDR3aa: CASGSRQEAAFF
v_gene: TRBV12-5
d_gene: NA
abundance: NA
j_gene: TRBJ1-1

CDR3nt: TGTGCCAGCAGCCAAGAGTTGGCTAGCGGGAGGGAGACCCAGTACTTC
CDR3aa: CASSQELASGRETQYF
v_gene: TRBV4-2
d_gene: TRBD2
abundance: few
j_gene: TRBJ2-5

CDR3nt: TGTGCCAGCAGCCAAGATCTCGGTGGTAGCAATCAGCCCCAGCATTTT
CDR3aa: CASSQDLGGSNQPQHF
v_gene: TRBV4-2
d_gene: NA
abundance: few
j_gene: TRBJ1-5

CDR3nt: TGTGCCAGCAGTCAGACAGACAGGCCCATGGAACTGTTTTTT
CDR3aa: CASSQTDRPMELFF
v_gene: TRBV28
d_gene: NA
abundance: NA
j_gene: TRBJ2-2

CDR3nt: TGTGCCAGCAGTGACGAGGGGGACACTGAAGCTTTCTTT
CDR3aa: CASSDEGDTEAFF
v_gene: TRBV6-1
d_gene: NA
abundance: NA
j_gene: TRBJ1-1

CDR3nt: TGTGCCAGCGGGACTAGGGTTCACAATGAGCAGTTCTTC
CDR3aa: CASGTRVHNEQFF
v_gene: TRBV19
d_gene: TRBD2
abundance: NA
j_gene: TRBJ2-1

CDR3nt: TGTGCTAGTGGACCCTTTTGGCCCCTGGAGCAGTACTTC
CDR3aa: CASGPFWPLEQYF
v_gene: TRBV12-5
d_gene: NA
abundance: few
j_gene: TRBJ2-7

CDR3nt: TGTGCCAGCAGTTTCTCCCCAGATCGCACCTACGAGCAGTACTTC
CDR3aa: CASSFSPDRTYEQYF
v_gene: TRBV28
d_gene: NA
abundance: NA
j_gene: TRBJ2-7

CDR3nt: TGTGCCAGCAGCCAGGGGGGTGGTCATGAGCAGTTCTTC
CDR3aa: CASSQGGGHEQFF
v_gene: TRBV14
d_gene: NA
abundance: NA
j_gene: TRBJ2-1

CDR3nt: TGTGCCAGCAGCAGCTTCCAGTGGGGACAGTTTTTCGGTGAGCAGTTCTTC
CDR3aa: CASSSFQWGQFFGEQFF
v_gene: TRBV7-2
d_gene: TRBD1
abundance: NA
j_gene: TRBJ2-1